The entry below gives a single T cell receptor beta chain sequence along with its context. Investigators spread the genomic DNA of each subset evenly over several immunoSEQ plates. Repertoires were generated with immunoSEQ multiplex PCR, while TCRdb's copy carries only in-frame clones and drops some. Altogether approximately 480,000 clones are present, over 60% being singletons, with the ten largest covering approximately 12%. The CDR3 loop spans 15 amino acids. V was pared by 5 bases and J by 2 bases, with 15 bases between. Germline loops: CDR1 SGHTA, CDR2 FQGTGA. This specimen belongs to a study of shared clonotypes between healthy human individuals.

The chain uses TRBV7-3 and TRBJ2-5; D gene unclear. The receptor was isolated from a woman aged 40 to 50 in good health. Some clones in this sample may be carry-over from other donors' samples. The specimen sequenced was PBMCs. The CDR3 sequence is CASSPDPVGQETQYF. CDR3 bases: TGTGCCAGCAGCCCCGACCCAGTGGGGCAAGAGACCCAGTACTTC.